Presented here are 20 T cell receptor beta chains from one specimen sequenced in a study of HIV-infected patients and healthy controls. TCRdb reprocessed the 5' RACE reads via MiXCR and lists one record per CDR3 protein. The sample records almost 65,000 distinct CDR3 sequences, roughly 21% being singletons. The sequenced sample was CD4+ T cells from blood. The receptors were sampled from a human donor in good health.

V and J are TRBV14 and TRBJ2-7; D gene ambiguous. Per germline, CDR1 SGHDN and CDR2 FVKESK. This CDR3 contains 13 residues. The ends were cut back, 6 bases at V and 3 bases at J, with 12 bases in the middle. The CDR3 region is CASSRAHFYEQYF. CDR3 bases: TGTGCCAGCAGTAGGGCCCATTTCTACGAGCAGTACTTC.

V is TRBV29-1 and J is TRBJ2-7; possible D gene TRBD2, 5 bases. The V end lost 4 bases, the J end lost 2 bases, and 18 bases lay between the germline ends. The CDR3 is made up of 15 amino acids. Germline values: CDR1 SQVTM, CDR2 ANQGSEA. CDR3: CSVAGSKVKTYEQYF. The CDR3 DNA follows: TGCAGCGTTGCGGGATCCAAGGTGAAAACCTACGAGCAGTACTTC.

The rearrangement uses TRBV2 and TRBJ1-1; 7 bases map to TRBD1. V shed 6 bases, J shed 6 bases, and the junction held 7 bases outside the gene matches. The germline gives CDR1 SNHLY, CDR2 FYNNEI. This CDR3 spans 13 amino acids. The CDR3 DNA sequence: TGTGCCAGCAGAGTAGACAGGGTCGCTGAAGCTTTCTTT. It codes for CASRVDRVAEAFF.

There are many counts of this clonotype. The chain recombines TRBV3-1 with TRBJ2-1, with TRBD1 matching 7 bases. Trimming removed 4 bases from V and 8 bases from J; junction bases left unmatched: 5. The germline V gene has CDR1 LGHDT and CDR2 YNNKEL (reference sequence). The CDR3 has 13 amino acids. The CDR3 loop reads CASSRQGVDEQFF. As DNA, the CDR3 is TGTGCCAGCAGCCGGCAGGGGGTAGATGAGCAGTTCTTC.

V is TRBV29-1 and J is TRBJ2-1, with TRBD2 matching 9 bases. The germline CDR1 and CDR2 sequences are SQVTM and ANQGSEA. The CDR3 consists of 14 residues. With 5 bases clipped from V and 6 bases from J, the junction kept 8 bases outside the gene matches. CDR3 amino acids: CSVLAGGGLNEQFF. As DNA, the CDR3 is TGCAGCGTTCTCGCGGGAGGGGGTCTCAATGAGCAGTTCTTC.

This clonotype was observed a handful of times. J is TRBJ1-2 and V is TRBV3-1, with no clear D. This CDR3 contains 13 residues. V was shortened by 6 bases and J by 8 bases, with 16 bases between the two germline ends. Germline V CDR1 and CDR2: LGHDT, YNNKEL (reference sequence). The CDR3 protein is CASSLDRAGGYTF. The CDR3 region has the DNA TGTGCCAGCAGTCTAGACCGCGCTGGGGGCTACACCTTC.

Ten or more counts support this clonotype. CDR3 sequence reads: CSVDAGQGYGYTF. The CDR3 coding sequence is TGCAGCGTTGATGCGGGACAAGGCTATGGCTACACCTTC. The gene calls are TRBV29-1 and TRBJ1-2, with D possibly matching TRBD1 (6 bases). The CDR3 covers 13 residues. Trimming took 3 bases from V and 4 from J, leaving 12 bases between them. In germline, CDR1 is SQVTM, CDR2 ANQGSEA.

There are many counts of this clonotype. CDR3 region: CASRSGTGYSPLHF. The CDR3 nucleotides are TGTGCCAGCAGGTCCGGGACGGGATATTCACCCCTCCACTTT. The chain uses TRBV12-3 or TRBV12-4 and TRBJ1-6; D is possibly TRBD1 (5 bases). Trimming cost V 6 bases and J 8 bases, with 14 bases left between them. The CDR3 loop spans 14 amino acids.

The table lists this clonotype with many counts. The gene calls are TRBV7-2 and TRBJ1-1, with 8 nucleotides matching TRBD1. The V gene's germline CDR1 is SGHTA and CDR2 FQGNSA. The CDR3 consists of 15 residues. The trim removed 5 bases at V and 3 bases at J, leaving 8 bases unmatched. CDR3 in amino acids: CASSRNGQGYTEAFF. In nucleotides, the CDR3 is TGTGCCAGCAGCCGAAACGGACAGGGTTACACTGAAGCTTTCTTT.

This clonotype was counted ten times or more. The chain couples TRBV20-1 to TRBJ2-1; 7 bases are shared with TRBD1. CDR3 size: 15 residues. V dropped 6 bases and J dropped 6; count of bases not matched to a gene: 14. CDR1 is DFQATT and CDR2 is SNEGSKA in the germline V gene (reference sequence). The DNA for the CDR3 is TGCAGTGCCGCTAATGACAGGGCGGCCTCCAATGAGCAGTTCTTC. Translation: CSAANDRAASNEQFF.

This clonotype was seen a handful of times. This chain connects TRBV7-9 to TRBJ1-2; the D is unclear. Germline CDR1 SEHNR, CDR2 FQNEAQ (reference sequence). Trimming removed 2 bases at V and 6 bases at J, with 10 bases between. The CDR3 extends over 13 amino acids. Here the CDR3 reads CASSLSQTDGYTF. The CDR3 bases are TGTGCCAGCAGCTTAAGTCAAACGGATGGCTACACCTTC.

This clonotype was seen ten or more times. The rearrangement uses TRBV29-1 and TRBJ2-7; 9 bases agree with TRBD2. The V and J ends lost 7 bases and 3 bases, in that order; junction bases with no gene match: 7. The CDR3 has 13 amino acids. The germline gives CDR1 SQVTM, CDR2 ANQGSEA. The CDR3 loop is CSARIAGVYEQYF. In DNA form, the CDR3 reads TGCAGCGCTCGAATAGCGGGAGTCTACGAGCAGTACTTC.

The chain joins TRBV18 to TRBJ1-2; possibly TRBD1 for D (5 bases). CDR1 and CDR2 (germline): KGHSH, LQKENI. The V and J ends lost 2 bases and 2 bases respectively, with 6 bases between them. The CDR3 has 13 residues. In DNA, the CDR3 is TGTGCCAGCTCACCAGAGGGGAACTATGGCTACACCTTC. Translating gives CASSPEGNYGYTF. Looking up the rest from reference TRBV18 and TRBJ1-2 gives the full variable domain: NAGVMQNPRHLVRRRGQEARLRCSPMKGHSHVYWYRQLPEEGLKFMVYLQKENIIDESGMPKERFSAEFPKEGPSILRIQQVVRGDSAAYFCASSPEGNYGYTFGSGTRLTVV.

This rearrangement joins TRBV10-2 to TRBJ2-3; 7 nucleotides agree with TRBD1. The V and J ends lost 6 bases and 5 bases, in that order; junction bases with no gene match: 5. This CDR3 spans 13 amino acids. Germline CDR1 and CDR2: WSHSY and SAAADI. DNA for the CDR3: TGCGCCAGCAGAGAGACAGGGAGAGATACGCAGTATTTT. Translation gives CASRETGRDTQYF.

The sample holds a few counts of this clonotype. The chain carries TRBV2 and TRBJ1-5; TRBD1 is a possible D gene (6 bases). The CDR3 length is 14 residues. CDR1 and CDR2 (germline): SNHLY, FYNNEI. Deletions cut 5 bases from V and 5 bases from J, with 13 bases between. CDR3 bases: TGTGCCAGCAGTCGTCAGGGGTCGTATCAGCCCCAGCATTTT. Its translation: CASSRQGSYQPQHF. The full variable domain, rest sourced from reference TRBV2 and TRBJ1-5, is EPEVTQTPSHQVTQMGQEVILRCVPISNHLYFYWYRQILGQKVEFLVSFYNNEISEKSEIFDDQFSVERPDGSNFTLKIRSTKLEDSAMYFCASSRQGSYQPQHFGDGTRLSIL.

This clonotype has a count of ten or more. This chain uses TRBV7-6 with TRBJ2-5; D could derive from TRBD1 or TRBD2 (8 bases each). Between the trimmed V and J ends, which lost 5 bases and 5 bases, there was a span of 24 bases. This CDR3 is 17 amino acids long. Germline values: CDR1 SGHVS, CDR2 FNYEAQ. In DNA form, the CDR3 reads TGTGCCAGCAGCCCAAGCGGGAGACAGGGGATGTGGGAGACCCAGTACTTC. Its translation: CASSPSGRQGMWETQYF.

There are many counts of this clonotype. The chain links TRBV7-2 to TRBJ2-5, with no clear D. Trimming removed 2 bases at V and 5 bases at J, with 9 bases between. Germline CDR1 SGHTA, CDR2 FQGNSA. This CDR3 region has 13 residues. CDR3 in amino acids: CASSLSFEETQYF. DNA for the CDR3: TGTGCCAGCAGCTTATCTTTTGAGGAGACCCAGTACTTC.

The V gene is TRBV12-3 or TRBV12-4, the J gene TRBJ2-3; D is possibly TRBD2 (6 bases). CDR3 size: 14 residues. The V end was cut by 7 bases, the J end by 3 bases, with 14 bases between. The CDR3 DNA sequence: TGTGCCAGCACCCGGGAGTTCAGGACAGATACGCAGTATTTT. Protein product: CASTREFRTDTQYF.

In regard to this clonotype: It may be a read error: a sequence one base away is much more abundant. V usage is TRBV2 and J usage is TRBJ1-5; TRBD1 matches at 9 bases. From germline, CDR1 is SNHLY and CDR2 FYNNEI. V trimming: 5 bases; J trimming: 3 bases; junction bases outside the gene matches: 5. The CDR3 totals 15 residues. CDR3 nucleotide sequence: TGTGCCAGCAGTACGTGGGACAGGGACAATCAGCCCCAGCATTTT. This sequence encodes CASSTWDRDNQPQHF.

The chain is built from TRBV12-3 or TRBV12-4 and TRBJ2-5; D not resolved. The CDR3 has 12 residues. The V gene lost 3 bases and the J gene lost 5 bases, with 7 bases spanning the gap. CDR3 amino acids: CASSFGSETQYF. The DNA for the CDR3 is TGTGCCAGCAGTTTCGGGTCGGAGACCCAGTACTTC.